What follows describes a single TCR beta chain. Its antigen remains unidentified. This entry belongs to a study of T cell responses to AZD1222 COVID-19 vaccine. General study results and limits: Dominant CD4 TCR responses targeted spike regions 160-218 and 743-854. Reportedly, nearly half of unique spike TCRs recognized epitopes outside B.1.351/B.1.1.7 mutations. None of the repertoires were sampled until the peak T cell response had passed.

Germline CDR1 and CDR2: SGHRS and YFSETQ. The CDR3 consists of 14 residues. V was clipped by 0 bases and J by 4 bases, with 10 bases between them. Sequencing used immunoSEQ multiplex PCR; TCRdb keeps in-frame clones, though not all of them. The table records 140,000 or so clones, approximately 91% of them present only once. The rearrangement uses TRBV5-1 and TRBJ2-5; no definite D call. This receptor was obtained from an adult who received the AZD1222 COVID-19 vaccine. This specimen consisted of peripheral blood, obtained 28 days after the second AZD1222 dose. CDR3 residues: CASSLDRVTETQYF. The CDR3 region has the DNA TGCGCCAGCAGCTTGGACCGGGTCACAGAGACCCAGTACTTC. Variable domain in full (rest from reference TRBV5-1 and TRBJ2-5): KAGVTQTPRYLIKTRGQQVTLSCSPISGHRSVSWYQQTPGQGLQFLFEYFSETQRNKGNFPGRFSGRQFSNSRSEMNVSTLELGDSALYLCASSLDRVTETQYFGPGTRLLVL.